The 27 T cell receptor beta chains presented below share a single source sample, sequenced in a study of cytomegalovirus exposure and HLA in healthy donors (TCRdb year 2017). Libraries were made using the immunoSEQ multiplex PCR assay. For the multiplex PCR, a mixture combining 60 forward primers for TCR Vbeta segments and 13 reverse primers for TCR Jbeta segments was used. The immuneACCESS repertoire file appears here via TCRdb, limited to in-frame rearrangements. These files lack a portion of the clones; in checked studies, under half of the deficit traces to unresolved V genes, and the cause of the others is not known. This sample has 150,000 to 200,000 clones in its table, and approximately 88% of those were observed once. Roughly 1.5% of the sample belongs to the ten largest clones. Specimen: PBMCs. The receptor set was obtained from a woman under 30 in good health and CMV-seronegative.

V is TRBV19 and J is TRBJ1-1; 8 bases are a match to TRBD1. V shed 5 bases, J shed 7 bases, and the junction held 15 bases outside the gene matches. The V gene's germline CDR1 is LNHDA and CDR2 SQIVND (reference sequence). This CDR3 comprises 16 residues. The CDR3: CASSYRQGFDIFEAFF. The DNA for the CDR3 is TGTGCCAGTAGTTATCGACAGGGGTTTGATATCTTTGAAGCTTTCTTT.

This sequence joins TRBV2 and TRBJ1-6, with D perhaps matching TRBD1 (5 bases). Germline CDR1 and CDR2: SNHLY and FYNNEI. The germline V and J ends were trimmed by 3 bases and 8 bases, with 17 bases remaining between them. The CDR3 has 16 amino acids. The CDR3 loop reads CASSDGGRGGYSPLHF. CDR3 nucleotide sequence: TGTGCCAGCAGTGATGGGGGTCGGGGAGGGTATTCACCCCTCCACTTT. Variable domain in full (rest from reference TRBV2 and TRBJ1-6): EPEVTQTPSHQVTQMGQEVILRCVPISNHLYFYWYRQILGQKVEFLVSFYNNEISEKSEIFDDQFSVERPDGSNFTLKIRSTKLEDSAMYFCASSDGGRGGYSPLHFGNGTRLTVT.

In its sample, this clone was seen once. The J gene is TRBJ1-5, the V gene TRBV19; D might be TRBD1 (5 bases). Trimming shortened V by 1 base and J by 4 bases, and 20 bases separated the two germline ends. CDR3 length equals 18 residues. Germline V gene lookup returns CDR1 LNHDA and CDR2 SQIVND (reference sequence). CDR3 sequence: CASSIASLAGRMNQPQHF. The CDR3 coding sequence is TGTGCCAGTAGTATAGCTTCCCTGGCGGGACGGATGAATCAGCCCCAGCATTTT.

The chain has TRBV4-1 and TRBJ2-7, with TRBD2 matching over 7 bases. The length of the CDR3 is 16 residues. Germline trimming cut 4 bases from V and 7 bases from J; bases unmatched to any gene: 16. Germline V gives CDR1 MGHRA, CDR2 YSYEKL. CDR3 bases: TGCGCCAGCAGCCCCCTAGGGAGGGCAAGTTCCGGGGAGCAGTACTTC. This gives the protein CASSPLGRASSGEQYF.

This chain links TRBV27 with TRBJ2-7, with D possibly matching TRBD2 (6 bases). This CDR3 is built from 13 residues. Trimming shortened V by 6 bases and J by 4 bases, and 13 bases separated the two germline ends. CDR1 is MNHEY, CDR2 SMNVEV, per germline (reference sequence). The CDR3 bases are TGTGCCAGCAGCTACGGGAGTAGATACGAGCAGTACTTC. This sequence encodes CASSYGSRYEQYF.

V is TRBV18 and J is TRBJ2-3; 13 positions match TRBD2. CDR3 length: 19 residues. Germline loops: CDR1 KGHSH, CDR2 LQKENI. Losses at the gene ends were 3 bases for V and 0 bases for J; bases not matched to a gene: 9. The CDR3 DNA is TGTGCCAGCTCACCTGGACTAGCGGGGGCCTCATGGAGCACAGATACGCAGTATTTT. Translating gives CASSPGLAGASWSTDTQYF.

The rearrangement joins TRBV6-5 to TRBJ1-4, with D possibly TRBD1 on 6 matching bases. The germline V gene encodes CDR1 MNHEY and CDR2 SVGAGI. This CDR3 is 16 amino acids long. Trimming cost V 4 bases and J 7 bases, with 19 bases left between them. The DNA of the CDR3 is TGTGCCAGCAGTTCCAGGGGTCTGGGTGCGGGTGAAAAACTGTTTTTT. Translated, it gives CASSSRGLGAGEKLFF.

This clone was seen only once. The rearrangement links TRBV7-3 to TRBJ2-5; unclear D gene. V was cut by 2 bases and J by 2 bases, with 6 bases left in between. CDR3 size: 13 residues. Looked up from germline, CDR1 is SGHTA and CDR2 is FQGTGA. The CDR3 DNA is TGTGCCAGCAGCTTAGCACTTCAAGAGACCCAGTACTTC. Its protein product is CASSLALQETQYF. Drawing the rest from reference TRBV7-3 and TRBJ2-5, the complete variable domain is GAGVSQTPSNKVTEKGKYVELRCDPISGHTALYWYRQSLGQGPEFLIYFQGTGAADDSGLPNDRFFAVRPEGSVSTLKIQRTERGDSAVYLCASSLALQETQYFGPGTRLLVL.

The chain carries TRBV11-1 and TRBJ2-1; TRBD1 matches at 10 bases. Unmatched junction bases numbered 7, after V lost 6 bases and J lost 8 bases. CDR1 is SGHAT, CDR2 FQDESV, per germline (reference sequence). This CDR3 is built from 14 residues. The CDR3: CASSPRDRGHEQFF. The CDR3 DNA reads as TGTGCCAGCAGTCCAAGGGACAGGGGTCATGAGCAGTTCTTC.

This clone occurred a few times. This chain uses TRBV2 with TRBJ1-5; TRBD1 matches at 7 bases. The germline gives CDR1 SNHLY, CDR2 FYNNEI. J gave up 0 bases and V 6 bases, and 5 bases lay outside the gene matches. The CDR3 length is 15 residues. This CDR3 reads CASSLGQTSNQPQHF. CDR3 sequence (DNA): TGTGCCAGCAGCTTGGGACAGACTAGCAATCAGCCCCAGCATTTT.

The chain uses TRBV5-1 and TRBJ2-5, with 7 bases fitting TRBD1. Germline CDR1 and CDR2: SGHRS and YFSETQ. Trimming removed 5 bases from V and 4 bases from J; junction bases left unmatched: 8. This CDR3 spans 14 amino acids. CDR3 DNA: TGCGCCAGCAGGCCTACAGGGGCCCCAGAGACCCAGTACTTC. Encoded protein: CASRPTGAPETQYF.

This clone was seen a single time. CDR3 DNA sequence: TGCGCCAGCAGCCAAGAAACCCTCCCGAGGGGCTACACCTTC. It is translated as CASSQETLPRGYTF. This rearrangement joins TRBV4-1 to TRBJ1-2, with D uncertain. The germline CDR1 and CDR2 sequences are MGHRA and YSYEKL. CDR3 length equals 14 residues. The V end lost 0 bases, the J end lost 8 bases, and 13 bases lay between the germline ends.

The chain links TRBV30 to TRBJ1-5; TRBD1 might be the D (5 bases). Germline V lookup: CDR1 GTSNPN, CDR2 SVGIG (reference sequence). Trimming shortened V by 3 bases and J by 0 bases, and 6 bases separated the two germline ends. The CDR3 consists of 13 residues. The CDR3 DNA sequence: TGTGCCTGGAGCACAGGTAGCAATCAGCCCCAGCATTTT. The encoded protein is CAWSTGSNQPQHF.

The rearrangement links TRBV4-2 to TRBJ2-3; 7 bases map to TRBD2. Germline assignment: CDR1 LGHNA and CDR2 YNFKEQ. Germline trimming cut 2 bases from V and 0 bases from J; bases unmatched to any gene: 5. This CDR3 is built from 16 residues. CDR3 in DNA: TGTGCCAGCAGCCAACAAGCGGGGTCGAGCACAGATACGCAGTATTTT. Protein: CASSQQAGSSTDTQYF.

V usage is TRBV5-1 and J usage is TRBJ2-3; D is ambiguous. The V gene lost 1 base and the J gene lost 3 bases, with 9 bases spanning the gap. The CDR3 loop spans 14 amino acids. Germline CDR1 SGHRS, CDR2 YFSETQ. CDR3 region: CASSLTDSTDTQYF. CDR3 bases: TGCGCCAGCAGCTTGACAGATTCTACAGATACGCAGTATTTT.

The CDR3 loop reads CASRLQGFNSPLHF. The CDR3 DNA is TGTGCCAGCAGACTACAGGGGTTTAATTCACCCCTCCACTTT. The chain is built from TRBV2 and TRBJ1-6; 7 positions agree with TRBD1. The germline V gene encodes CDR1 SNHLY and CDR2 FYNNEI. The junction had 5 bases not matched to a gene; V was cut back by 6 bases and J by 6 bases. CDR3 length: 14 amino acids.

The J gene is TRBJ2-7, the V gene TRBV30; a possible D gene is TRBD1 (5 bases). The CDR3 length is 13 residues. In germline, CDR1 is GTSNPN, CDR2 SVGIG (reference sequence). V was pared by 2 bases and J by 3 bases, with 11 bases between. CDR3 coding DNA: TGTGCCTGGAGTACAGGAATCGTCTACGAGCAGTACTTC. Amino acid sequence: CAWSTGIVYEQYF.

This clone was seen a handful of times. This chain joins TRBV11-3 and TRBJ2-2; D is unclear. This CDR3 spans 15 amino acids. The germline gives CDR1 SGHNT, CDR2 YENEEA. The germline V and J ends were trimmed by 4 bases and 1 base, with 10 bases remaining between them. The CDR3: CASSSLRRNTGELFF. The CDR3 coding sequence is TGTGCCAGCAGCTCCTTACGGAGGAACACCGGGGAGCTGTTTTTT.

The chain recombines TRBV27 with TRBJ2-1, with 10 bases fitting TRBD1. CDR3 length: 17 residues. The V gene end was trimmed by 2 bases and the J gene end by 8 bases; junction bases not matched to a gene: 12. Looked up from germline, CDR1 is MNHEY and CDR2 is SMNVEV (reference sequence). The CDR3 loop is CASSLGARDRGTHEQFF. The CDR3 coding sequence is TGTGCCAGCAGTTTAGGGGCCCGGGACAGGGGTACGCATGAGCAGTTCTTC.

CDR3 loop: CASRGGNTEAFF. CDR3 coding DNA: TGTGCCAGTAGGGGGGGGAACACTGAAGCTTTCTTT. This chain connects TRBV19 to TRBJ1-1, with D tentatively TRBD1 (5 bases). This CDR3 is 12 amino acids long. V was trimmed by 6 bases and J by 1 base, leaving 6 bases between them. Germline CDR1 reads LNHDA; CDR2 reads SQIVND (reference sequence).

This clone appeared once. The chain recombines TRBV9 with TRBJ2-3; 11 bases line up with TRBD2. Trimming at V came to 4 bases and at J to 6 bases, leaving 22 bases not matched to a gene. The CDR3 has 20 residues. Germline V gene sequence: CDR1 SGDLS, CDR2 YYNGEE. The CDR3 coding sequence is TGTGCCAGCAGCCCCCAGGGGCTAGCGGGGGGACGACCCGTCCTGGATACGCAGTATTTT. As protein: CASSPQGLAGGRPVLDTQYF.

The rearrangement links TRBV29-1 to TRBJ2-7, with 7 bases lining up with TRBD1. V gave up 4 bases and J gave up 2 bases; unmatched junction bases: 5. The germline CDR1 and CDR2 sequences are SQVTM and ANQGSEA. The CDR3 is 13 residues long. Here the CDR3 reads CSVGDSATYEQYF. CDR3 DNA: TGCAGCGTTGGGGACAGCGCAACCTACGAGCAGTACTTC.

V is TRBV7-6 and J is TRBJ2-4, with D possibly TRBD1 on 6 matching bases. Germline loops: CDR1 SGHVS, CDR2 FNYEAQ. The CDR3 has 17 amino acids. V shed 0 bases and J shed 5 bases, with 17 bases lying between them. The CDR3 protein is CASSLASGTQGQNIQYF. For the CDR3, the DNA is TGTGCCAGCAGCTTAGCTTCTGGGACACAAGGTCAAAACATTCAGTACTTC.

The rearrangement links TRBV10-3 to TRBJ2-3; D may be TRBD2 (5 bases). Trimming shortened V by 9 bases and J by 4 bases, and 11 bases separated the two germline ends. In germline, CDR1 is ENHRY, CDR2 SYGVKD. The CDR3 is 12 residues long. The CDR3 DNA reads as TGTGCCATTGCCGCGAGGGCAGATACGCAGTATTTT. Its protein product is CAIAARADTQYF.

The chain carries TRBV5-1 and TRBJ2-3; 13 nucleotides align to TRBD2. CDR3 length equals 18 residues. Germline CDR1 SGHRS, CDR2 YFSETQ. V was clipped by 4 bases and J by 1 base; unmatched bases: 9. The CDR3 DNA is TGCGCCAGCAGCCCTACTAGCGGGGGGGCCGGGGGCACAGATACGCAGTATTTT. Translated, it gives CASSPTSGGAGGTDTQYF.

DNA for the CDR3: TGTGCCAGCAGCTTGGACCAGCGGGGGGGATACAATGAGCAGTTCTTC. It specifies CASSLDQRGGYNEQFF. The V call is TRBV5-4, the J call TRBJ2-1; 10 bases match TRBD2. Trimming cost V 0 bases and J 4 bases; bases outside gene matches: 4. The CDR3 is 16 residues long. Per the germline V gene, CDR1 is SGHNT and CDR2 is YYREEE (reference sequence).

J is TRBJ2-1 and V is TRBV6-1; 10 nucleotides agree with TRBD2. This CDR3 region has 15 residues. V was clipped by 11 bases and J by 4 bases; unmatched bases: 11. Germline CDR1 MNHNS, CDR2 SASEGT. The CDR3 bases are TGTGCCTGCTTGACTCTAGCGGGGGTTTACAATGAGCAGTTCTTC. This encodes CACLTLAGVYNEQFF.